This T cell receptor beta chain was identified in a study of blood T cell repertoires in COVID-19. Grouping used clinical history reported by participants in a survey and questionnaire. Among Cohort 3 donors, those recovered had two negative PCRs, clearance, or symptom resolution. Authors' analysis steps: It was from reference gene primer amplification that nucleated cell counts were estimated. Data came from immunoSEQ multiplex PCR; TCRdb stores just in-frame clones and leaves some out. From that table come the V and J calls and clone size; the DNA was used to work out D and trimming. Among around 250,000 clones listed, 86% were seen once. Germline CDR1 reads MNHEY; CDR2 reads SVGEGT. There are 14 residues in the CDR3. J lost 1 base, V lost 5 bases, and 2 bases had no gene match.

The sequence came from a man aged 18 to 29 who had recovered from COVID-19. This rearrangement joins TRBV6-2 or TRBV6-3 to TRBJ1-5; 7 bases are a match to TRBD1. Sequenced sample: PBMCs or T cells enriched from blood (not recorded which). Written as DNA, the CDR3 is TGTGCCAGCAGTAAGACAGGGAGCAATCAGCCCCAGCATTTT. This encodes CASSKTGSNQPQHF.